This is a list of T cell receptor beta chains from one sample in a study of control samples from healthy donors and cancer patients. Clones were sequenced by immunoSEQ multiplex PCR, and TCRdb holds only the in-frame ones, with some missing. The repertoire consists of tens of thousands of clones, with 70% to 85% occurring once and the leading ten covering approximately 38%. What was sequenced was PBMCs. Receptors were obtained from a man between 65 and 85 years old with lung cancer. Each CDR3 is given with its conserved first and last residue. The D gene is left open where the match is weak. Rows give clone size only sometimes, using once, few, many, or a class for an expanded clone.

TRBJ2-7 | - | - | TRBV14 | TGTGCCAGCAGCCCTACCCAAAACTCCGAGCAGTACTTC | CASSPTQNSEQYF
TRBJ2-2 | TRBD1 | - | TRBV6-5 | TGTGCCACTGGACAGGGAATCACCGGGGAGCTGTTTTTT | CATGQGITGELFF
TRBJ1-1 | - | - | TRBV7-8 | TGTGCCAGCAGCTTATTAGCCCCAATGAACACTGAAGCTTTCTTT | CASSLLAPMNTEAFF
TRBJ1-5 | - | - | TRBV3-1/TRBV3-2 | TGTGCCAGCAGCCAAGGTAACCGGGCCCCTCGTCAGCCCCAGCATTTT | CASSQGNRAPRQPQHF
TRBJ1-6 | - | - | TRBV9 | TGTGCCAGCAGGGCAGATTATAATTCACCCCTCCACTTT | CASRADYNSPLHF
TRBJ2-7 | - | - | TRBV28 | TGTGCCAGCAGCGAAACGCCGACGCACGAGCAGTACTTC | CASSETPTHEQYF
TRBJ2-3 | - | - | TRBV3-1/TRBV3-2 | TGTGCCAGCAGCCAAGGGGCTGATCTGACGGATACGCAGTATTTT | CASSQGADLTDTQYF
TRBJ1-1 | - | - | TRBV15 | TGTGCCACGACCCGGGCCCTAGGGACTGAAGCTTTCTTT | CATTRALGTEAFF
TRBJ2-1 | - | - | TRBV19 | TGTGCCAGTAGTCGCCTCGTAGGGAGATCAGGGGGGAAACCAGTGCGTGACTCCTACAATGAGCAGTTCTTC | CASSRLVGRSGGKPVRDSYNEQFF
TRBJ1-5 | TRBD1 | - | TRBV19 | TGTGCCAGTAGTATAATCCTACCGACAGGGGGTCAGCCCCAGCATTTT | CASSIILPTGGQPQHF
TRBJ2-2 | - | - | TRBV5-1 | TGCGCCAGCAGCGCAATACGGGTCTCTACGCGGAAGAACACCGGGGAGCTGTTTTTT | CASSAIRVSTRKNTGELFF
TRBJ1-1 | - | - | TRBV6-6 | TGTGCCAGCAGCAAACGGCGAGACATGAACACTGAAGCTTTCTTT | CASSKRRDMNTEAFF
TRBJ2-7 | TRBD1 | - | TRBV7-2 | TGTGCCAGCAGCGTGAACAGGGGGCTGAGAAACGAGCAGTACTTC | CASSVNRGLRNEQYF
TRBJ1-5 | - | - | TRBV25-1 | TGTGCCAGCAGTGAATCGGACAGACCAAATCAGCCCCAGCATTTT | CASSESDRPNQPQHF
TRBJ1-4 | TRBD1 | - | TRBV9 | TGTGCCAGCAGCGTGTCAGGGGGCGCGAACGGCGAAAAACTGTTTTTT | CASSVSGGANGEKLFF
TRBJ1-6 | - | - | TRBV28 | TGTGCCAGCAGCCCAGGGTCACCCCTCCACTTT | CASSPGSPLHF
TRBJ1-2 | - | few | TRBV19 | TGTGCCAGTAGTCCCCAATGGCCGCGAAGCTACACCTTC | CASSPQWPRSYTF
TRBJ2-2 | TRBD2 | - | TRBV7-9 | TGTGCCAGCAGCTTAGAAGCGGGGGGGATCACCGGGGAGCTGTTTTTT | CASSLEAGGITGELFF
TRBJ1-6 | TRBD1 | - | TRBV3-1/TRBV3-2 | TGTGCCAGCAGCCTCAGGGGGCCGAATAATTCACCCCTCCACTTT | CASSLRGPNNSPLHF
TRBJ1-3 | - | once | TRBV6-1 | TGTGCCAGCAGTGATAAGTGGTCGGGAAACACCATATATTTT | CASSDKWSGNTIYF
TRBJ2-1 | TRBD2 | - | TRBV7-3 | TGTGCCAGCAGCTTTAGAGCGGGGGTCTACAATGAGCAGTTCTTC | CASSFRAGVYNEQFF
TRBJ2-7 | TRBD2 | - | TRBV6-2/TRBV6-3 | TGTGCCAGCAGGCCTAGCGGGGGCGAGAACGAGCAGTACTTC | CASRPSGGENEQYF
TRBJ1-1 | - | - | TRBV28 | TGTGCCAGCAGTTTACGGGGGTGGAACACTGAAGCTTTCTTT | CASSLRGWNTEAFF
TRBJ1-4 | - | few | TRBV6-6 | TGTGCCAGCAGTAAGCACCTTAATGAAAAACTGTTTTTT | CASSKHLNEKLFF
TRBJ2-3 | TRBD2 | - | TRBV5-1 | TGCGCCAGCAGCTTGGTCATCGGAGCTAGCGGGGGGGCGGTGTTAGATACGCAGTATTTT | CASSLVIGASGGAVLDTQYF
TRBJ2-7 | TRBD2 | - | TRBV4-1 | TGCGCCAGCAGCTCACTACCAAGCGGGGGCCCTGTAGAGCAGTACTTC | CASSSLPSGGPVEQYF
TRBJ2-2 | - | medium-sized | TRBV25-1 | TGTGCCAGCAGTCTCCCAGGGGACACCGGGGAGCTGTTTTTT | CASSLPGDTGELFF
TRBJ1-2 | TRBD1 | - | TRBV25-1 | TGTGCCAGCAACCAGGACAGGAACTATGGCTACACCTTC | CASNQDRNYGYTF
TRBJ2-3 | - | - | TRBV7-2 | TGTGCCAGCAGCTTAGGGATTCCCGTGGGCCGGGTGGCAGATACGCAGTATTTT | CASSLGIPVGRVADTQYF
TRBJ2-7 | - | - | TRBV6-5 | TGTGCCAGCAGCGTCCCACTCCGGGGCGAGCAGTACTTC | CASSVPLRGEQYF
TRBJ1-2 | TRBD1 | - | TRBV7-9 | TGTGCCAGCAGCCGCGGACAGGGGGCTTCTGGCTACACCTTC | CASSRGQGASGYTF
TRBJ2-6 | TRBD1 | - | TRBV30 | TGTGCCTGGAGTGCGGTAAGGGACAGACGGGCCAACGTCCTGACTTTC | CAWSAVRDRRANVLTF
TRBJ2-2 | - | - | TRBV11-3 | TGTGCCAGCAGCTTACGGAACACCGGGGAGCTGTTTTTT | CASSLRNTGELFF
TRBJ2-3 | - | once | TRBV18 | TGTGCCAGCTCGCCTTTAGATGGGGCCACAGATACGCAGTATTTT | CASSPLDGATDTQYF
TRBJ2-2 | - | - | TRBV5-1 | TGCGCCAGCAGCTATAAAGGTCTTGGCGGGGAGCTGTTTTTT | CASSYKGLGGELFF
TRBJ2-7 | - | - | TRBV5-1 | TGCGCCAGCAGCTTGGTAGGCAGGGCCTACGAGCAGTACTTC | CASSLVGRAYEQYF
TRBJ2-7 | - | - | TRBV5-6 | TGTGCCAGCAGCCCACCCCCTCCAGCTGAGCAGTACTTC | CASSPPPPAEQYF
TRBJ1-1 | - | - | TRBV19 | TGTGCCAGTAGTATTGGAATGAACACTGAAGCTTTCTTT | CASSIGMNTEAFF
TRBJ1-4 | - | - | TRBV6-5 | TGTGCCAGCAGTTACGAGCAGGTTGGAGAAAAACTGTTTTTT | CASSYEQVGEKLFF
TRBJ1-1 | - | - | TRBV27 | TGTGCCAGCACCAAAAACAGGGATTACACTGAAGCTTTCTTT | CASTKNRDYTEAFF
TRBJ1-2 | - | - | TRBV5-1 | TGCGCCAGCAGCTTCCTGGGCCCAGGCTATGGCTACACCTTC | CASSFLGPGYGYTF